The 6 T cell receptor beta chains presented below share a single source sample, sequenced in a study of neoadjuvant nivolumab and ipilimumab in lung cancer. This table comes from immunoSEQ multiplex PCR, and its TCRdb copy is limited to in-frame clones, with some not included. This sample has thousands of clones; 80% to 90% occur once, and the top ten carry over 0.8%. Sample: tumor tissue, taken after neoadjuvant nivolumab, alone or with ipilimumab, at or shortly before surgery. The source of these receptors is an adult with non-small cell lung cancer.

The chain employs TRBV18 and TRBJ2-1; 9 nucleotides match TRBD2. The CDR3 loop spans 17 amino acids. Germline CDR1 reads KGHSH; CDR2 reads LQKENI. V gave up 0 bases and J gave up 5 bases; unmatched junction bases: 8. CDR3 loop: CASSPPLQLAGHNEQFF. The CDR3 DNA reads TGTGCCAGCTCACCACCCCTTCAACTAGCGGGCCACAATGAGCAGTTCTTC.

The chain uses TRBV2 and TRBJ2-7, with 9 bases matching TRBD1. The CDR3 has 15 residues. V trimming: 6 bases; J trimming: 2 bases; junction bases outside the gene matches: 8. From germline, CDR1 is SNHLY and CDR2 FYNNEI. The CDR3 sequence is CASRNSGTGTYEQYF. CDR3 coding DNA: TGTGCCAGCAGGAACTCCGGGACAGGGACCTACGAGCAGTACTTC.

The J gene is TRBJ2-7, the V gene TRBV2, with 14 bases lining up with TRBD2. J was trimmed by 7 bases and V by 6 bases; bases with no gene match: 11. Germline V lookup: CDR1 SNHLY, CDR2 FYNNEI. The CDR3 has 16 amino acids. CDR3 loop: CASSAGTSGRSGEQYF. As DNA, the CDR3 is TGTGCCAGCAGCGCCGGGACTAGCGGGAGATCGGGGGAGCAGTACTTC.

Here the CDR3 DNA reads TGTGCCAGCAGCACGGGACTAGCGGGGCGAGATACGCAGTATTTT. As protein: CASSTGLAGRDTQYF. The chain uses TRBV11-2 and TRBJ2-3, with 13 bases aligning to TRBD2. This CDR3 is built from 15 residues. V lost 5 bases to trimming and J lost 5 bases; unmatched junction nucleotides: 4. Per germline, CDR1 SGHAT and CDR2 FQNNGV.

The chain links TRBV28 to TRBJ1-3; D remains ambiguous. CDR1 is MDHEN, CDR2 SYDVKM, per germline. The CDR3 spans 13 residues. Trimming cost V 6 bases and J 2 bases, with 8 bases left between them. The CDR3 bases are TGTGCCAGCAGGCCGGCGGCTGGAAACACCATATATTTT. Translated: CASRPAAGNTIYF.

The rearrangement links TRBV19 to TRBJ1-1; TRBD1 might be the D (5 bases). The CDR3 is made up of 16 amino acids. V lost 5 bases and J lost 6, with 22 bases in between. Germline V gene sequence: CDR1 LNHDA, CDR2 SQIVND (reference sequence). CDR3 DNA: TGTGCCAGTAGTTTGACCCCCTGGGGGAAAAGGGCTGAAGCTTTCTTT. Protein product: CASSLTPWGKRAEAFF. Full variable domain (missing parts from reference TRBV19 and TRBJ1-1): DGGITQSPKYLFRKEGQNVTLSCEQNLNHDAMYWYRQDPGQGLRLIYYSQIVNDFQKGDIAEGYSVSREKKESFPLTVTSAQKNPTAFYLCASSLTPWGKRAEAFFGQGTRLTVV.